This T cell receptor beta chain was found in a study of beta chain features in type 1 diabetes. Whole-study findings and limits: There was a possibility that cDNA sequencing over-represented cells with high TCR expression. A moderate, significant TCRB CDR3 shortening appeared in type 1 diabetes across four CD4+ subsets. A pattern of fewer insertions and more deletions at VDJ junctions was seen in type 1 diabetes patients. The question of HLA type influencing TCRB rearrangement was one that remained unresolved here.

As regards this clone: Its cognate antigen is unknown.

Each of the CD4+ naive, central memory, regulatory and stem cell-like memory populations was sorted via CD45RO/CCR7/CD25/CD127/CD95/CD27. Expressed TCRB transcripts were sequenced, since all the RNA that had been isolated was reverse transcribed. This table comes from immunoSEQ multiplex PCR, and its TCRdb copy is limited to in-frame clones, with some not included. The sample consists of 280,000 or so clones, 14% to 15% of them appearing once. The CDR3 extends over 14 amino acids. The V gene end was trimmed by 7 bases and the J gene end by 3 bases; junction bases not matched to a gene: 10. Germline CDR1 SGHRS, CDR2 YFSETQ.

The sample was naive CD4+ T cells from blood. The sequence derives from a man between 18 and 35 years old with type 1 diabetes. The chain is built from TRBV5-1 and TRBJ2-7; TRBD1 matches at 7 bases. CDR3 DNA: TGCGCCAGCTCCCCTGGACAGGCCCACTACGAGCAGTACTTC. Its protein is CASSPGQAHYEQYF.